Listed below are T cell receptor beta chains from one sample, sequenced in a study of early T cells in non-severe SARS-CoV-2 infection. TCRdb reanalysed the 5' RACE reads using MiXCR and keeps one entry per CDR3 protein. Of tens of thousands of distinct CDR3 sequences in the sample, around 15% are singletons; the top ten hold 3%. Sequenced: whole blood. Every receptor here comes from an adult who was a healthcare worker with PCR-confirmed SARS-CoV-2 infection or an uninfected control (not recorded which). Each CDR3 is given with its conserved first and last residue. A D gene is named only where the DNA matches it firmly. Clone size is not always given. Where it is, it says once, few, many or a class for expanded clones.

TRBJ2-5 | NA | TRBV12-3/TRBV12-4 | TRBD1 | TGTGCCAGCAGTGTAGGACAGGAAGAGACCCAGTACTTC | CASSVGQEETQYF
TRBJ2-2 | many | TRBV18 | NA | TGTGCCAGCTCACCAGCCACCGGGGAGCTGTTTTTT | CASSPATGELFF
TRBJ1-4 | many | TRBV7-9 | NA | TGTGCCAGCAGCTCGGGCGGATGGGGGTCGGGTTCTAATGAAAAACTGTTTTTT | CASSSGGWGSGSNEKLFF
TRBJ2-1 | NA | TRBV14 | NA | TGTGCCACCCGCGGACTATCGGAACAGCAGTTCTTC | CATRGLSEQQFF
TRBJ2-7 | many | TRBV7-9 | NA | TGTGCCAGCAGCTTAGTCGGGTGGTCGCCCGCAACTCTACCCTACGAGCAGTACTTC | CASSLVGWSPATLPYEQYF
TRBJ2-7 | few | TRBV7-9 | TRBD2 | TGTGCCAGCAGCTTGCTAGCGGGAGATTATGGCTACGAGCAGTACTTC | CASSLLAGDYGYEQYF
TRBJ2-3 | NA | TRBV29-1 | NA | TGCAGCGTCGCTCGGGACACCTCCCGGGGCACAGATACGCAGTATTTT | CSVARDTSRGTDTQYF
TRBJ2-3 | NA | TRBV11-2 | NA | TGTGCCAGCAGCCCCCGGGGGCTTAACACAGATACGCAGTATTTT | CASSPRGLNTDTQYF
TRBJ2-7 | many | TRBV5-1 | NA | TGCGCCAGCAGCCCGGGGGTAGGTCCTACCTACGAGCAGTACTTC | CASSPGVGPTYEQYF
TRBJ2-7 | NA | TRBV29-1 | NA | TGCAGCGTCCTAGAAAACAGTGACGAGCAGTACTTC | CSVLENSDEQYF
TRBJ2-7 | NA | TRBV7-8 | TRBD1 | TGTGCCAGCAGTTTAGACTCGGGGACAGCCTACGAGCAGTACTTC | CASSLDSGTAYEQYF
TRBJ2-3 | NA | TRBV3-1 | TRBD2 | TGTGCCAGCAGCCTAGCGGGAGGGTTAGATACGCAGTATTTT | CASSLAGGLDTQYF
TRBJ2-7 | few | TRBV28 | NA | TGTGCCAGCAGGGGAAGGCAGGAGCTCAACCACTACGAGCAGTACTTC | CASRGRQELNHYEQYF
TRBJ2-7 | many | TRBV20-1 | NA | TGCAGTGCTTGGAGGGTTAGTTCGAACGAGCAGTACTTC | CSAWRVSSNEQYF
TRBJ2-1 | many | TRBV25-1 | TRBD2 | TGTGCCAGCAGTCCCCTCGTAATGGGACTAGCGGGCCACTACAATGAGCAGTTCTTC | CASSPLVMGLAGHYNEQFF
TRBJ1-1 | few | TRBV20-1 | NA | TGCAGTGCTAGAGATTACGGGGACACTGAAGCTTTCTTT | CSARDYGDTEAFF
TRBJ2-5 | NA | TRBV18 | TRBD1 | TGTGCCAGCTCACGAATACAGGGGGCTCAAGAGACCCAGTACTTC | CASSRIQGAQETQYF
TRBJ2-2 | many | TRBV12-3/TRBV12-4 | TRBD1 | TGTGCCAGCAGCCGCGGACAGGGGATAATCACCGGGGAGCTGTTTTTT | CASSRGQGIITGELFF
TRBJ2-7 | NA | TRBV27 | NA | TGTGCCAGCAGTTTATCCCCAGGCTACGAGCAGTACTTC | CASSLSPGYEQYF
TRBJ1-1 | NA | TRBV7-2 | NA | TGTGCCAGCAGCTTATCCAGGGGATTAGCTGAAGCTTTCTTT | CASSLSRGLAEAFF
TRBJ2-5 | many | TRBV20-1 | NA | TGCAGTGCTAGAATCCGCAGTCTGGAGACCCAGTACTTC | CSARIRSLETQYF
TRBJ1-1 | NA | TRBV7-9 | NA | TGTGCCAGCACCCTTCCCGGGGGGACTGAAGCTTTCTTT | CASTLPGGTEAFF
TRBJ2-7 | few | TRBV7-9 | TRBD1 | TGTGCCAGCAGCTTAGTACAGGGGGCAACCTACGAGCAGTACTTC | CASSLVQGATYEQYF
TRBJ2-2 | few | TRBV7-9 | NA | TGTGCCAGCAGCTTAGCGACGGGACTCACCGGGGAGCTGTTTTTT | CASSLATGLTGELFF